This T cell receptor beta chain was captured by sequencing in a study of shared clonotypes between healthy human individuals. TCRdb keeps only in-frame clones here, not all; method: immunoSEQ multiplex PCR. The data hold about 2.4 million clones, with 80% to 95% observed a single time. This clone has just one count. Its antigen is unidentified. CDR3 size: 15 residues. V shed 1 base and J shed 0 bases, with 9 bases lying between them. Germline V gene data show CDR1 as LNHDA and CDR2 as SQIVND (reference sequence). Findings of the study overall: With several donors compared, about 5% of naive CD4 clonotypes were shared.

Sequencing input: naive CD4+ T cells from PBMCs. This sample's subset: CD45RA+ positively selected. The receptor was derived from a young man in good health. Some clones in this sample may be carry-over from other donors' samples. The chain combines TRBV19 with TRBJ1-1; D unresolved. The CDR3 protein is CASSIGPDMNTEAFF. In nucleotides, the CDR3 is TGTGCCAGTAGTATAGGGCCCGACATGAACACTGAAGCTTTCTTT.